This TCR beta chain was recovered during a study of cytomegalovirus exposure and HLA in healthy donors. CDR3 size: 13 residues. Germline CDR1 and CDR2: MGHRA and YSYEKL. V lost 4 bases and J lost 9; bases outside the gene matches: 7. Details on this clone: Its cognate antigen is unknown.

Overall study results and limits: Later on, an analysis tied 15,000 to 20,000 TCR beta sequences to HLA alleles at 0.05 false discovery rate. In a later analysis, TCR beta V- and J-gene trimming was associated with a missense DCLRE1C variant. It was likely that a cluster of highly shared sequence variants was a sequencing artifact.

PCR involved 60 Vbeta and 13 Jbeta primers. Clones were sequenced by immunoSEQ multiplex PCR, and TCRdb holds only the in-frame ones, with some missing. The sample lists some 150,000 clones, 60% to 75% occurring once. Whereas donors were nominally healthy upon sampling, unrecorded immune exposures were probable. This TCR derives from a man younger than 30 in good health and CMV-seronegative. The chain recombines TRBV4-1 with TRBJ1-1, with 8 bases identical to TRBD1. Source material: PBMCs. CDR3 in DNA: TGCGCCAGCAGCCTGGAAACAGGGGGAAAAGCTTTCTTT. Amino acid sequence: CASSLETGGKAFF.